This is a list of T cell receptor beta chains from one sample in a study of blood T cell repertoires in COVID-19. The assay was immunoSEQ multiplex PCR, and TCRdb's table has in-frame clones only and misses some. This table has 250,000 to 300,000 clones, roughly 85% appearing once. Sequenced sample: peripheral blood. Receptor source: a man in his fifties with active or convalescent COVID-19. Each CDR3 is given with its conserved first and last residue. D genes are given only for firm matches. Rows may omit the clone size; those that give it use once, few, many or a size class.

.	TRBV7-9	.	TRBJ2-1	CASSLAQRPQFF	TGTGCCAGCAGCTTAGCCCAGCGTCCTCAGTTCTTC
.	TRBV7-3	.	TRBJ2-3	CASSPGRESTDTQYF	TGTGCCAGCAGCCCCGGCCGGGAGAGTACAGATACGCAGTATTTT
.	TRBV6-2/TRBV6-3	.	TRBJ2-5	CASSYLAPETQYF	TGTGCCAGCAGTTACCTAGCTCCAGAGACCCAGTACTTC
TRBD1	TRBV5-4	.	TRBJ2-3	CASSLPGTGGTSTDTQYF	TGTGCCAGCAGCTTGCCCGGGACAGGGGGAACTAGCACAGATACGCAGTATTTT
.	TRBV27	.	TRBJ2-7	CASSPPMSLGHYEQYF	TGTGCCAGCAGTCCCCCAATGAGCTTGGGGCACTACGAGCAGTACTTC
.	TRBV10-3	few	TRBJ1-4	CAISPTGRNEKLFF	TGTGCCATCAGTCCGACGGGGAGGAATGAAAAACTGTTTTTT
.	TRBV7-3	.	TRBJ1-1	CASKGVNTEAFF	TGTGCCAGCAAAGGGGTGAACACTGAAGCTTTCTTT
.	TRBV14	.	TRBJ1-1	CASSQVVGRSEAFF	TGTGCCAGCAGCCAAGTAGTGGGGCGCTCTGAAGCTTTCTTT
.	TRBV6-1	.	TRBJ2-1	CASSENRYNEQFF	TGTGCCAGCAGTGAGAACAGATACAATGAGCAGTTCTTC
TRBD1	TRBV3-1/TRBV3-2	once	TRBJ1-1	CASRPQGMNTEAFF	TGTGCCAGCAGACCACAGGGGATGAACACTGAAGCTTTCTTT
.	TRBV7-3	.	TRBJ2-2	CASSRDSLGGTGELFF	TGTGCCAGCAGCCGCGACTCGCTCGGGGGCACCGGGGAGCTGTTTTTT
.	TRBV5-1	.	TRBJ1-1	CASSRQSGLNTEAFF	TGCGCCAGCAGTCGACAGTCCGGCTTGAACACTGAAGCTTTCTTT
TRBD1	TRBV7-9	few	TRBJ2-6	CASSSSPGQGASGANVLTF	TGTGCCAGCAGCTCATCTCCGGGACAGGGGGCCTCTGGGGCCAACGTCCTGACTTTC
TRBD1	TRBV6-2/TRBV6-3	once	TRBJ1-5	CASSPGQGRQPQHF	TGTGCCAGCAGCCCTGGACAGGGGAGGCAGCCCCAGCATTTT
.	TRBV7-3	.	TRBJ1-2	CASSLRGRGGYTF	TGTGCCAGCAGCTTAAGGGGGCGAGGCGGCTACACCTTC
TRBD2	TRBV28	.	TRBJ2-2	CASSSVAGVVPGELFF	TGTGCCAGCAGTTCTGTAGCGGGAGTGGTTCCCGGGGAGCTGTTTTTT
TRBD1	TRBV6-2/TRBV6-3	.	TRBJ2-6	CASSYSGTGVSGANVLTF	TGTGCCAGCAGTTACTCCGGGACAGGGGTCTCTGGGGCCAACGTCCTGACTTTC
.	TRBV11-2	.	TRBJ1-5	CASSITGGNQPQHF	TGTGCCAGCAGTATTACCGGGGGCAATCAGCCCCAGCATTTT
.	TRBV5-4	.	TRBJ1-1	CASSLAGNTEAFF	TGTGCCAGCAGCTTGGCAGGGAACACTGAAGCTTTCTTT
TRBD1	TRBV19	.	TRBJ1-2	CASSLRQGQGGGYTF	TGTGCCAGTAGTCTCAGACAGGGTCAAGGCGGTGGCTACACCTTC